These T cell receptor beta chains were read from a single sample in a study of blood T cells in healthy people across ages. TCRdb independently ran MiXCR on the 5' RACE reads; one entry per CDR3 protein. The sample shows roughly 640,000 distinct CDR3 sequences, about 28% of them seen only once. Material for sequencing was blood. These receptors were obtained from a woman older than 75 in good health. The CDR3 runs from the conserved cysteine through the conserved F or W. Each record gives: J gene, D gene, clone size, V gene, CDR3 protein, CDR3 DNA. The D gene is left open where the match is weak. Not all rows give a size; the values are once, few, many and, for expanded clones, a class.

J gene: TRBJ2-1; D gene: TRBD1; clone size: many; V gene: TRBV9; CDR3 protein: CASSSRQGSGSYNEQFF; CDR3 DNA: TGTGCCAGCAGCTCCCGACAGGGTAGTGGCTCCTACAATGAGCAGTTCTTC
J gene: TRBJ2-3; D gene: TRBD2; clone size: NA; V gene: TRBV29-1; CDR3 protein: CSAAGRGGRDTQYF; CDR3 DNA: TGCAGCGCCGCGGGGCGGGGGGGGAGGGATACGCAGTATTTT
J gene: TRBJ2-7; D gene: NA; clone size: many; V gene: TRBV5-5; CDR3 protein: CASQGPYEREQYF; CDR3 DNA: TGTGCCAGCCAAGGCCCTTACGAGAGGGAGCAGTACTTC
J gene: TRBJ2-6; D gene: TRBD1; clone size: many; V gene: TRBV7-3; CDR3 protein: CASSRAGQGISGANVLTF; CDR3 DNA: TGTGCCAGCAGCCGGGCGGGACAGGGGATCTCTGGGGCCAACGTCCTGACTTTC
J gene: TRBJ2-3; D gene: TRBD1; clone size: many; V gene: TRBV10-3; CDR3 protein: CATEGPGQGRTDTQYF; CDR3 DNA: TGTGCCACCGAGGGCCCGGGACAGGGAAGGACAGATACGCAGTATTTT
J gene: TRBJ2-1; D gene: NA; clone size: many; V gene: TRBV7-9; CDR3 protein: CASSLSPRGVHSYNEQFF; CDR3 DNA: TGTGCCAGCAGCCTATCGCCGCGCGGGGTTCACTCCTACAATGAGCAGTTCTTC
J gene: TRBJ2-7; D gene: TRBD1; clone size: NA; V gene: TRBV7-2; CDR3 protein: CASSTTGTGCYEQYF; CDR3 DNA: TGTGCCAGCAGCACCACCGGGACAGGGTGCTACGAGCAGTACTTC
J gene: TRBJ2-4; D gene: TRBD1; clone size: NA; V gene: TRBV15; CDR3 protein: CATSREGGTGWQEQYF; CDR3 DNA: TGTGCCACCAGCAGAGAGGGCGGGACAGGGTGGCAGGAGCAGTACTTC
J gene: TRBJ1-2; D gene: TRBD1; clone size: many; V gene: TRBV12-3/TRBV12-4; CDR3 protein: CASSSRDRSFLNYGYTF; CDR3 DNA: TGTGCCAGCAGTTCGCGGGACAGAAGCTTCCTAAACTATGGCTACACCTTC
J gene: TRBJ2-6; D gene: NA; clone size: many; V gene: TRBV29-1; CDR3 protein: CSVFRDTDSGANVLTF; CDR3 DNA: TGCAGCGTCTTCCGGGACACGGATTCTGGGGCCAACGTCCTGACTTTC
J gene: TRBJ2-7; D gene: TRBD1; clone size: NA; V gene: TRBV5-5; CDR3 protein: CASSLRSGGRYEQYF; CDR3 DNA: TGTGCCAGCAGCTTGAGGTCAGGGGGCAGATACGAACAGTACTTC
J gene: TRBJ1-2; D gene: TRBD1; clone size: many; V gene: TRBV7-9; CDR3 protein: CASSRTGAYGYTF; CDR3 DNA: TGTGCCAGCAGTCGGACAGGGGCCTATGGCTACACCTTC
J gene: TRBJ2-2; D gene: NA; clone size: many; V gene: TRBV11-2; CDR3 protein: CASSLMDYTGELFF; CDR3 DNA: TGTGCCAGCAGCTTAATGGACTACACCGGGGAGCTGTTTTTT
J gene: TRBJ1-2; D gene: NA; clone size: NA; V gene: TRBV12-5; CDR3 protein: CASPRGVNYGYTF; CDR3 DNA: TGTGCTAGTCCCCGTGGGGTTAACTATGGCTACACCTTC
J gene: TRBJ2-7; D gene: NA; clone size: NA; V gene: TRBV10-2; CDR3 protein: CASSASGRAYEQYF; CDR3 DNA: TGCGCCAGCAGCGCCTCGGGGCGAGCCTACGAGCAGTACTTC
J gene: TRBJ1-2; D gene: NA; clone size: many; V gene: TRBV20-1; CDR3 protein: CSAESDGYTYGYTF; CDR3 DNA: TGCAGTGCTGAGTCCGACGGCTATACCTATGGCTACACCTTC
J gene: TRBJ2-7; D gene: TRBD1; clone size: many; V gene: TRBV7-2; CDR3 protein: CASSLAGQGPFEQYF; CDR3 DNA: TGTGCCAGCAGCTTAGCAGGACAGGGACCCTTCGAGCAGTACTTC
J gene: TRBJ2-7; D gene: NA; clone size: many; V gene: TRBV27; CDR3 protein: CASSPSPSWEGEQYF; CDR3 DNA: TGTGCCAGCAGTCCCTCTCCTAGCTGGGAAGGCGAGCAGTACTTC
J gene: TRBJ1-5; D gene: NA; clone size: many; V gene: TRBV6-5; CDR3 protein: CASSPGLNSNQPQHF; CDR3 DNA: TGTGCCAGCAGTCCCGGTCTGAATAGCAATCAGCCCCAGCATTTT
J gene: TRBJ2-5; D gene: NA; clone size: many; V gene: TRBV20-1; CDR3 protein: CSARDRLVPFQTQYF; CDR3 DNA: TGCAGTGCTAGAGATCGCCTAGTCCCTTTTCAGACCCAGTACTTC
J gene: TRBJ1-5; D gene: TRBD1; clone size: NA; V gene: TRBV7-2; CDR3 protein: CASSVGQGLGQPQHF; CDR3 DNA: TGTGCCAGCAGCGTCGGACAGGGGTTGGGGCAGCCCCAGCATTTT
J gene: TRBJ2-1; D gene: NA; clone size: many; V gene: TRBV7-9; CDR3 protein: CASSLVTGGAYNEQFF; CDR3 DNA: TGTGCCAGCAGCTTAGTGACCGGGGGCGCCTACAATGAGCAGTTCTTC
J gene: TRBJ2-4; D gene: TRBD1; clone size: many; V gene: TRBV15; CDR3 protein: CATSGGTGFNIQYF; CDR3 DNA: TGTGCCACCAGCGGGGGGACAGGGTTTAACATTCAGTACTTC
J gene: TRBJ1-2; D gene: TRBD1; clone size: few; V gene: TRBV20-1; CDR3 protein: CSARTGGSGYTF; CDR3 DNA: TGCAGTGCCAGAACAGGGGGCAGTGGCTACACCTTC
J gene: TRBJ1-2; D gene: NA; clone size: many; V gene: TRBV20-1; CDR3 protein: CSAREQRGSGGYTF; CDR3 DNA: TGCAGTGCTAGAGAACAGAGAGGAAGCGGTGGCTACACCTTC
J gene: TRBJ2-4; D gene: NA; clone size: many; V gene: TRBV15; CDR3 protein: CATSRDRGANIQYF; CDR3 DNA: TGTGCCACCAGCAGAGATCGGGGGGCGAACATTCAGTACTTC
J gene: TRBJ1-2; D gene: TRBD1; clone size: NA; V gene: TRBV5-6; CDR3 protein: CASSFQDRGFDGYTF; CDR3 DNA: TGTGCCAGCAGCTTCCAGGACAGGGGATTCGATGGCTACACCTTC
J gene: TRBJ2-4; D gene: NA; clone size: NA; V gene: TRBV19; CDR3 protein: CASSIGIAKNIQYF; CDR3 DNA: TGTGCCAGTAGTATAGGTATAGCCAAAAACATTCAGTACTTC
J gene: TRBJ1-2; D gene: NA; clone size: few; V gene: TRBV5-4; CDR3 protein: CASSFTGRGYGYTF; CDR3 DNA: TGTGCCAGCAGTTTCACAGGGAGGGGGTATGGCTACACCTTC
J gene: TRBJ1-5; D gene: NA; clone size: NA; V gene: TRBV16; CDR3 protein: CASSQSKSNQPQHF; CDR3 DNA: TGTGCCAGCAGCCAATCGAAGAGCAATCAGCCCCAGCATTTT
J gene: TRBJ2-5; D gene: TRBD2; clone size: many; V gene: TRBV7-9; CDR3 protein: CASSLEGLAGVETQYF; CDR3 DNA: TGTGCCAGCAGCTTAGAGGGACTAGCGGGGGTGGAGACCCAGTACTTC
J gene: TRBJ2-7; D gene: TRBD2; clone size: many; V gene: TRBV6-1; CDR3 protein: CASSPKIAGGSSYEQYF; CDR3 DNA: TGTGCCAGCAGTCCGAAGATAGCGGGGGGTTCTTCCTACGAGCAGTACTTC
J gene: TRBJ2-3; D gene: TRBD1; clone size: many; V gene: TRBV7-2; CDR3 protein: CASRIGDRARPVTDTQYF; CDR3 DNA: TGTGCCAGCAGAATAGGGGACAGGGCCAGGCCGGTCACAGATACGCAGTATTTT
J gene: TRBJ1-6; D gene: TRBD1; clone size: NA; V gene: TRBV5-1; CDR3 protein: CASSVGQGDSPLHF; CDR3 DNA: TGCGCCAGCAGCGTGGGACAGGGGGACTCACCCCTCCACTTT
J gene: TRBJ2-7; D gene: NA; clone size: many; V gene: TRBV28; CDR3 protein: CASSLRWGNEQYF; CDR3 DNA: TGTGCCAGCAGTTTAAGATGGGGGAACGAGCAGTACTTC
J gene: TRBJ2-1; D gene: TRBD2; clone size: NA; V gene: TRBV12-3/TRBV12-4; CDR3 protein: CASSQGTSGGARETQFF; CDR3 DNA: TGTGCCAGCAGCCAAGGGACTAGCGGGGGGGCCCGGGAGACCCAGTTCTTC
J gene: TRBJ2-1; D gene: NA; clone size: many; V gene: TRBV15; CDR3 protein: CATSRGSTVPGNRNEQFF; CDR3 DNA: TGTGCCACCAGCAGAGGTTCTACGGTCCCAGGGAATAGGAATGAGCAGTTCTTC
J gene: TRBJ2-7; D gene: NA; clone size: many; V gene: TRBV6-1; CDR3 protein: CASLERGLSYEQYF; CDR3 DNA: TGTGCCAGCCTAGAACGGGGCCTCTCCTACGAGCAGTACTTC
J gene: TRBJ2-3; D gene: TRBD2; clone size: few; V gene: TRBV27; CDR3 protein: CASSLYASGGLGADTQYF; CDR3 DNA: TGTGCCAGCAGTTTATATGCTAGCGGGGGCCTTGGGGCAGATACGCAGTATTTT
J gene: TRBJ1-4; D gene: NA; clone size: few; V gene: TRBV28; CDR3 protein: CASSFPGSLNEKLFF; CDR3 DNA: TGTGCCAGCAGTTTTCCCGGGAGTCTGAATGAAAAACTGTTTTTT
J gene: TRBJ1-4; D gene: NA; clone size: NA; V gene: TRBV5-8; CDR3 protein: CASSLVQGPNEKLFF; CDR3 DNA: TGTGCCAGCAGCTTGGTCCAGGGTCCTAATGAAAAACTGTTTTTT